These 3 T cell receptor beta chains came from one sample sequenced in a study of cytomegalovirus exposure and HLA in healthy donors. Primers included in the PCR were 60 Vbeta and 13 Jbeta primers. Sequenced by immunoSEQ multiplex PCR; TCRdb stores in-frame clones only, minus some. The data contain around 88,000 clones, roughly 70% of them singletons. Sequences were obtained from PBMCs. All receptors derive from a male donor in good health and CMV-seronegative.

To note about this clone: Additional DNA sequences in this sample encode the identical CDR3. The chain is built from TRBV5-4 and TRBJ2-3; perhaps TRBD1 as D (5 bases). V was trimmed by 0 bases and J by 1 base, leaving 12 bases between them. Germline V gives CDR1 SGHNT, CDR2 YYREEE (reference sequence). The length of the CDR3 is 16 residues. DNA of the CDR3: TGTGCCAGCAGCTTGGCCGGGCAGGGCCGCACAGATACGCAGTATTTT. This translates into CASSLAGQGRTDTQYF. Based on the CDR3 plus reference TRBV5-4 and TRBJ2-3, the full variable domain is ETGVTQSPTHLIKTRGQQVTLRCSSQSGHNTVSWYQQALGQGPQFIFQYYREEENGRGNFPPRFSGLQFPNYSSELNVNALELDDSALYLCASSLAGQGRTDTQYFGPGTRLTVL.

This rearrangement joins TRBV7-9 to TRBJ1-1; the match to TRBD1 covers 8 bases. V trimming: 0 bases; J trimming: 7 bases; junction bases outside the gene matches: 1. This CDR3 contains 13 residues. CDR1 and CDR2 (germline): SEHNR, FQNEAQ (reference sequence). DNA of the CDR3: TGTGCCAGCAGCTTAGCCGGGACAGGTGAAGCTTTCTTT. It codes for CASSLAGTGEAFF. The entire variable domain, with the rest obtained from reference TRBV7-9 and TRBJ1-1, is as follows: DTGVSQNPRHKITKRGQNVTFRCDPISEHNRLYWYRQTLGQGPEFLTYFQNEAQLEKSRLLSDRFSAERPKGSFSTLEIQRTEQGDSAMYLCASSLAGTGEAFFGQGTRLTVV.

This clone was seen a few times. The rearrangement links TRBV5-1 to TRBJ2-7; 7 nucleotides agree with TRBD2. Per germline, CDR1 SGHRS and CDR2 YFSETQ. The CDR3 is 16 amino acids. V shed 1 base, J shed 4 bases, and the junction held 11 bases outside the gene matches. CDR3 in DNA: TGCGCCAGCAGCTTGCCCAGGGCTAGCGGAACTTACGAGCAGTACTTC. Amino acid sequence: CASSLPRASGTYEQYF.